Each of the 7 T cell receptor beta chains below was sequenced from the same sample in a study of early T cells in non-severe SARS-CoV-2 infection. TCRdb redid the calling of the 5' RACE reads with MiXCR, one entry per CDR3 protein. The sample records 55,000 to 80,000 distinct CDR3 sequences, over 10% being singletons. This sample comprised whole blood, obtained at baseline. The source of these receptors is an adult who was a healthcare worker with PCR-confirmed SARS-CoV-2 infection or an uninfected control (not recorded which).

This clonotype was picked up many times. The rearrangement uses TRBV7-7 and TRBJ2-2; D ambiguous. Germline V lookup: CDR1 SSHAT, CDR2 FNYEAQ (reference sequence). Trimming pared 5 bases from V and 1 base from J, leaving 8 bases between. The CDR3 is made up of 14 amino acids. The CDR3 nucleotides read TGTGCCAGCAGCCAGGATCTGAACACCGGGGAGCTGTTTTTT. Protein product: CASSQDLNTGELFF.

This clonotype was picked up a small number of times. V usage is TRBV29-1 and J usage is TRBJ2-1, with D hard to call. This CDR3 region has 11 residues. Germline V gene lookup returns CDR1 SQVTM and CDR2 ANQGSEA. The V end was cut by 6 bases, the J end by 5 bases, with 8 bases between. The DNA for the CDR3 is TGCAGCGTGGCCCGGGACAATGAGCAGTTCTTC. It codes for CSVARDNEQFF.

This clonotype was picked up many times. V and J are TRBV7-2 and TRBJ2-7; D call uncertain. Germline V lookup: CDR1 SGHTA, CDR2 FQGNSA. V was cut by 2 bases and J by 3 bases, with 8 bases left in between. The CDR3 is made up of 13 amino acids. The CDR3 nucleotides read TGTGCCAGCAGCTTATCTGCGAGCTACGAGCAGTACTTC. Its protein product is CASSLSASYEQYF. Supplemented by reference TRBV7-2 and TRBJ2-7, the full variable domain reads GAGVSQSPSNKVTEKGKDVELRCDPISGHTALYWYRQSLGQGLEFLIYFQGNSAPDKSGLPSDRFSAERTGGSVSTLTIQRTQQEDSAVYLCASSLSASYEQYFGPGTRLTVT.

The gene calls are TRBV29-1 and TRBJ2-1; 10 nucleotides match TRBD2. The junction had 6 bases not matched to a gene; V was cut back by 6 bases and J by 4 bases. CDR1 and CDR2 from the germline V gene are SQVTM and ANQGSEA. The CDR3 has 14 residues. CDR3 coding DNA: TGCAGCGTAGCCACTAGCGGGATATACAATGAGCAGTTCTTC. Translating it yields CSVATSGIYNEQFF.

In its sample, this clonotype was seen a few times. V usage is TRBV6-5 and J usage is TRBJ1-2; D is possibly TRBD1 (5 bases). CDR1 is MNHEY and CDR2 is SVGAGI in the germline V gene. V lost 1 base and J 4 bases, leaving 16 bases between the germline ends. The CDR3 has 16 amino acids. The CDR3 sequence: CASSYFSGLALYGYTF. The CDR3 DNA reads TGTGCCAGCAGTTACTTCTCAGGGCTTGCTCTCTATGGCTACACCTTC.

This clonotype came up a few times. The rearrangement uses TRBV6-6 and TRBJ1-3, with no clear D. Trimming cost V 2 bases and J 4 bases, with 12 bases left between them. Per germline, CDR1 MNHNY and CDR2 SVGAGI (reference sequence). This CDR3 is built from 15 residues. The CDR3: CASSYTKASGNTIYF. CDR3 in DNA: TGTGCCAGCAGTTACACGAAGGCGTCCGGAAACACCATATATTTT.

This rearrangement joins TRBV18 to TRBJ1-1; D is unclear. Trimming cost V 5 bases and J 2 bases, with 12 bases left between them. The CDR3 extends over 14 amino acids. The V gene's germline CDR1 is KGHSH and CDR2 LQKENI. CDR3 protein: CASSTLGSNTEAFF. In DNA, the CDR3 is TGTGCCAGCTCAACGTTGGGATCCAACACTGAAGCTTTCTTT.